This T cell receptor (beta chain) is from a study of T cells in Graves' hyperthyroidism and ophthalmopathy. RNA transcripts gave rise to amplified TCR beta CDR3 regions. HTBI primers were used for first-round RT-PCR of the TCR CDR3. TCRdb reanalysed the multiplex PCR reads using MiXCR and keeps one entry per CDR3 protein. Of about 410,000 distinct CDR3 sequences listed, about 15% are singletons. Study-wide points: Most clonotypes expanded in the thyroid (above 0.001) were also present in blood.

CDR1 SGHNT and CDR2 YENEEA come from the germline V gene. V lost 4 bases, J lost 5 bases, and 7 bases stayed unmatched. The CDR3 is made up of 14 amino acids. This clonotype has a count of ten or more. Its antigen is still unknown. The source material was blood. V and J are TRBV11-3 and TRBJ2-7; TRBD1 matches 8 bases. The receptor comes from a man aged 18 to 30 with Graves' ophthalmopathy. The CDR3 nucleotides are TGTGCCAGCAGCTCCCGGGACAGGCCCCACGAGCAGTACTTC. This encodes CASSSRDRPHEQYF.